This T cell receptor beta chain was captured by sequencing in a study of PD-L1 blockade in urothelial cancer. Study-level results: Tumor-associated clones in blood expanded more at 3 weeks in durable-benefit patients.

Templates that were synthetic TCR analogs were spiked into each PCR. The repertoire was sequenced with immunoSEQ multiplex PCR; TCRdb's copy has only in-frame clones and lacks some. The data show tens of thousands of clones, roughly 90% seen once. Turning to this clone: No antigen is known for it.

This CDR3 contains 17 residues. Germline loops: CDR1 SGHKS, CDR2 YYEKEE (reference sequence). V gave up 3 bases and J gave up 5 bases, with 20 bases separating them. Time point indicated: pretreatment peripheral blood. Patients each gave 1 to 8 samples, pretreatment and on-treatment. This TCR derives from a man between 60 and 75 years old with urothelial cancer. The specimen comprised PBMCs, sampled around atezolizumab (anti-PD-L1) treatment. This rearrangement joins TRBV5-5 to TRBJ2-2, with a tentative D call TRBD2 (6 bases). CDR3 nucleotide sequence: TGTGCCAGCAGCTGGGGCGCGGGGCTAACTGGGACCGGGGAGCTGTTTTTT. Its protein is CASSWGAGLTGTGELFF.